Listed here are 25 T cell receptor beta chains from one sample, sequenced in a study of T cell responses to AZD1222 COVID-19 vaccine. The protocol was immunoSEQ multiplex PCR, while the TCRdb copy is restricted to in-frame clones and leaves out a portion. Seen here are approximately 190,000 clones, approximately 91% observed once, and the top ten hold roughly 0.99%. Sequenced material: peripheral blood, taken on day 0 of AZD1222 vaccination. The receptors derive from an adult in good health.

The genes are TRBV6-5 and TRBJ2-7, with 9 positions matching TRBD1. The CDR3 has 14 amino acids. The germline V gene has CDR1 MNHEY and CDR2 SVGAGI. V shed 4 bases and J 6 bases; nucleotides not matched to a gene: 7. In DNA, the CDR3 is TGTGCCAGCAGTTTTCTCCGGGACAGGGCCGAGCAGTACTTC. Translation gives CASSFLRDRAEQYF.

The chain has TRBV18 and TRBJ2-7, with 10 bases matching TRBD2. There are 15 residues in the CDR3. The V gene end was trimmed by 3 bases and the J gene end by 4 bases; junction bases not matched to a gene: 6. CDR1 is KGHSH, CDR2 LQKENI, per germline. The CDR3 nucleotides read TGTGCCAGCTCACCTACTAGCGGGGCCATATACGAGCAGTACTTC. It is translated as CASSPTSGAIYEQYF.

The chain joins TRBV2 to TRBJ2-3; D is ambiguous. This CDR3 is 14 amino acids long. The germline CDR1 and CDR2 sequences are SNHLY and FYNNEI. V lost 6 bases, J lost 1 base, and 11 bases lay in between. The CDR3, as DNA: TGTGCCAGCAGCTTATTAACCCGCACAGATACGCAGTATTTT. Protein: CASSLLTRTDTQYF.

V is TRBV28 and J is TRBJ2-1, with a tentative D call TRBD1 (6 bases). Trimming took off 5 bases at V and 0 bases at J, with 14 bases between the two ends. This CDR3 contains 16 residues. The V gene's germline CDR1 is MDHEN and CDR2 SYDVKM. Here the CDR3 reads CASSPMGAGSYNEQFF. Here the CDR3 DNA reads TGTGCCAGCAGTCCCATGGGGGCGGGCTCCTACAATGAGCAGTTCTTC.

The gene calls are TRBV11-3 and TRBJ2-2; perhaps TRBD2 as D (5 bases). V shed 5 bases and J shed 4 bases, with 14 bases lying between them. The CDR3 runs to 15 residues. The V gene's germline CDR1 is SGHNT and CDR2 YENEEA. This CDR3 reads CASSREGASTGELFF. CDR3 DNA sequence: TGTGCCAGCAGCCGAGAGGGAGCATCCACCGGGGAGCTGTTTTTT.

This clone has a single count. V gene TRBV10-3 combines with J gene TRBJ2-2; D uncertain. This CDR3 has 15 amino acids. V dropped 1 base and J dropped 5 bases, with 11 bases sitting between them. Germline CDR1 ENHRY, CDR2 SYGVKD. CDR3: CAISEFAPRTGELFF. CDR3 sequence (DNA): TGTGCCATCAGTGAGTTCGCCCCGCGGACCGGGGAGCTGTTTTTT.

The J gene is TRBJ2-1, the V gene TRBV7-2; 8 nucleotides line up with TRBD2. The CDR3 covers 17 residues. The germline V gene encodes CDR1 SGHTA and CDR2 FQGNSA. Trimming took 5 bases from V and 1 from J; bases not matched to a gene: 10. CDR3 in amino acids: CASSSVGTRSSYNEQFF. The CDR3 DNA follows: TGTGCCAGCAGCAGTGTTGGGACTAGATCGTCCTACAATGAGCAGTTCTTC.

The chain is built from TRBV7-8 and TRBJ2-5, with D perhaps matching TRBD1 (6 bases). Germline V gives CDR1 SGHVS, CDR2 FQNEAQ. Deletions cut 6 bases from V and 2 bases from J, with 16 bases between. The CDR3 sequence is 15 residues long. The DNA of the CDR3 is TGTGCCAGCAGAACCAGGACAGTACTACAAGAGACCCAGTACTTC. Translation gives CASRTRTVLQETQYF. Based on the CDR3 plus reference TRBV7-8 and TRBJ2-5, the full variable domain is GAGVSQSPRYKVAKRGQDVALRCDPISGHVSLFWYQQALGQGPEFLTYFQNEAQLDKSGLPSDRFFAERPEGSVSTLKIQRTQQEDSAVYLCASRTRTVLQETQYFGPGTRLLVL.

The chain links TRBV7-9 to TRBJ2-3; unclear D gene. This CDR3 is built from 14 residues. Trimming took off 5 bases at V and 4 bases at J, with 13 bases between the two ends. Germline assignment: CDR1 SEHNR and CDR2 FQNEAQ (reference sequence). CDR3 DNA sequence: TGTGCCAGCAGCCCCGGCCGGGTTGCAGATACGCAGTATTTT. It specifies CASSPGRVADTQYF.

The chain employs TRBV19 and TRBJ1-5, with 10 bases fitting TRBD1. The V gene's germline CDR1 is LNHDA and CDR2 SQIVND (reference sequence). The CDR3 is 14 amino acids. With V trimmed by 7 bases and J by 4 bases, 4 bases remained unmatched. This CDR3 is CASIDRGLNQPQHF. CDR3 in DNA: TGTGCCAGTATAGACAGGGGGCTAAATCAGCCCCAGCATTTT. Full variable domain (missing parts from reference TRBV19 and TRBJ1-5): DGGITQSPKYLFRKEGQNVTLSCEQNLNHDAMYWYRQDPGQGLRLIYYSQIVNDFQKGDIAEGYSVSREKKESFPLTVTSAQKNPTAFYLCASIDRGLNQPQHFGDGTRLSIL.

The rearrangement uses TRBV6-4 and TRBJ1-1; 9 nucleotides align to TRBD1. The CDR3 length is 15 residues. The germline V gene has CDR1 MRHNA and CDR2 SNTAGT. V lost 6 bases to trimming and J lost 11 bases; unmatched junction nucleotides: 16. Here the CDR3 reads CASRDTGTGPSWAFF. Here the CDR3 DNA reads TGTGCCAGCAGAGATACCGGGACAGGGCCCTCCTGGGCTTTCTTT.

The V gene is TRBV4-2, the J gene TRBJ2-7, with unresolved D. Germline V gene data show CDR1 as LGHNA and CDR2 as YNFKEQ. Trimming took 0 bases from V and 1 from J, leaving 16 bases between them. The CDR3 contains 17 residues. This CDR3 reads CASSQEAAGAQSYEQYF. CDR3 DNA sequence: TGTGCCAGCAGCCAAGAGGCGGCAGGAGCCCAATCCTACGAGCAGTACTTC.

The chain combines TRBV7-9 with TRBJ2-3, with TRBD1 matching 10 bases. The CDR3 loop spans 15 amino acids. Germline values: CDR1 SEHNR, CDR2 FQNEAQ (reference sequence). V was pared by 6 bases and J by 3 bases, with 6 bases of the junction left unmatched. This chain's CDR3 is CASSPGTGVTDTQYF. CDR3 DNA: TGTGCCAGCAGTCCCGGGACAGGGGTTACAGATACGCAGTATTTT.

The J gene is TRBJ2-7, the V gene TRBV6-5; no firm D call. V was trimmed by 8 bases and J by 7 bases, leaving 21 bases between them. Germline-derived CDR1 and CDR2 are MNHEY and SVGAGI. The CDR3 is made up of 14 amino acids. The CDR3 DNA reads as TGTGCCAGCTATTCTCCGTTACTGTCTCCGGAGCAGTACTTC. Translating it yields CASYSPLLSPEQYF.

This clone occurred a few times. The J gene is TRBJ1-3, the V gene TRBV12-2. TRBV12-2 is noted as a pseudogene. There are 15 residues in the CDR3. CDR3 sequence: CASRLAAGIGNTIYF. CDR3 coding DNA: TGTGCAAGTCGCTTAGCCGCGGGAATCGGAAACACCATATATTTT.

The V gene is TRBV29-1, the J gene TRBJ2-5; D uncertain. Germline CDR1 and CDR2: SQVTM and ANQGSEA. V was clipped by 6 bases and J by 3 bases, with 11 bases between them. This CDR3 has 12 residues. CDR3 protein: CSVRMAKETQYF. CDR3 in DNA: TGCAGCGTCCGGATGGCGAAAGAGACCCAGTACTTC. The full variable domain, its missing parts supplied by reference TRBV29-1 and TRBJ2-5, is SAVISQKPSRDICQRGTSLTIQCQVDSQVTMMFWYRQQPGQSLTLIATANQGSEATYESGFVIDKFPISRPNLTFSTLTVSNMSPEDSSIYLCSVRMAKETQYFGPGTRLLVL.

This chain joins TRBV4-3 and TRBJ2-3; TRBD1 is a possible D gene (6 bases). CDR1 and CDR2 from the germline V gene are LGHNA and YSLEER. The CDR3 sequence is 16 residues long. V lost 0 bases and J 4 bases, leaving 14 bases between the germline ends. The chain's CDR3 is CASSQEVQQGADTQYF. Written as DNA, the CDR3 is TGCGCCAGCAGCCAAGAAGTTCAACAGGGCGCAGATACGCAGTATTTT.

The chain is built from TRBV10-3 and TRBJ1-1, with D tentatively TRBD1 (6 bases). Germline CDR1 ENHRY, CDR2 SYGVKD. Trimming removed 2 bases at V and 3 bases at J, with 7 bases between. This CDR3 comprises 13 residues. CDR3 sequence: CAISETGYTEAFF. CDR3 in DNA: TGTGCCATCAGTGAGACAGGGTACACTGAAGCTTTCTTT.

This clone was seen more than once but under ten times. This chain joins TRBV7-9 and TRBJ2-7; weak D call: TRBD1 (5 bases). The V end lost 3 bases, the J end lost 0 bases, and 9 bases lay between the germline ends. This CDR3 comprises 14 residues. The V gene's germline CDR1 is SEHNR and CDR2 FQNEAQ (reference sequence). The CDR3 spells CASSFTGVSYEQYF. The CDR3 coding sequence is TGTGCCAGCAGCTTCACAGGAGTCTCCTACGAGCAGTACTTC.

The CDR3 sequence: CASSQGQGPNQPQHF. CDR3 coding DNA: TGTGCCAGCAGCCAAGGACAGGGGCCGAATCAGCCCCAGCATTTT. The chain has TRBV11-2 and TRBJ1-5, with 9 bases aligning to TRBD1. The CDR3 spans 15 residues. J gave up 4 bases and V 5 bases, and 6 bases lay outside the gene matches. Germline V gene lookup returns CDR1 SGHAT and CDR2 FQNNGV.

This chain links TRBV19 with TRBJ1-4; the D is unclear. The V and J ends lost 4 bases and 0 bases respectively, with 9 bases between them. The CDR3 runs to 15 residues. Per germline, CDR1 LNHDA and CDR2 SQIVND (reference sequence). In DNA form, the CDR3 reads TGTGCCAGTAGTAAAGGACGGCCAACTAATGAAAAACTGTTTTTT. Amino acids: CASSKGRPTNEKLFF.

The chain combines TRBV12-3 or TRBV12-4 with TRBJ1-5; possible D gene TRBD1, 5 bases. V was shortened by 6 bases and J by 9 bases, with 15 bases between the two germline ends. The CDR3 covers 13 residues. CDR3 coding DNA: TGTGCCAGCAGCTTGGGGGGTGTCGGGCCCCAGCATTTT. Its translation is CASSLGGVGPQHF.

In this sample, this clone turned up once. This chain joins TRBV4-1 and TRBJ2-7; 9 positions match TRBD1. From germline, CDR1 is MGHRA and CDR2 YSYEKL. The ends lost 2 bases at V and 2 bases at J; junction bases unmatched: 7. The CDR3 sequence is 16 residues long. CDR3 in amino acids: CASSQRRDRDTYEQYF. The CDR3 nucleotides read TGCGCCAGCAGCCAACGGAGGGACAGGGATACCTACGAGCAGTACTTC.

Here the CDR3 reads CASSQDRGSSYEQYF. The DNA of the CDR3 is TGCGCCAGCAGCCAAGATCGAGGCTCATCCTACGAGCAGTACTTC. The chain recombines TRBV4-1 with TRBJ2-7; D gene unclear. This CDR3 comprises 15 residues. CDR1 and CDR2 (germline): MGHRA, YSYEKL. V lost 0 bases, J lost 1 base, and 10 bases lay in between.

The gene calls are TRBV4-1 and TRBJ1-1; 8 bases are a match to TRBD1. The germline CDR1 and CDR2 sequences are MGHRA and YSYEKL. The CDR3 loop spans 16 amino acids. With 1 base clipped from V and 3 bases from J, the junction kept 7 bases outside the gene matches. CDR3 DNA sequence: TGCGCCAGCAGCCAAGGGGCAGGGGGCGCGGACACTGAAGCTTTCTTT. Translating gives CASSQGAGGADTEAFF.